This T cell receptor (beta chain) was documented in a study of spatial heterogeneity in lung cancer. Study information: Consistent detection of more beta-chain than alpha-chain sequences was observed. There were, on average, more than eight raw-read appearances for each unique TCR and UMI combination.

Regarding time point: sample taken at primary tumor resection. Without sorting, whole RNA was sequenced from tumor, nontumor lung or frozen PBMC. The study tagged each TCR cDNA molecule with a unique molecular identifier. MiXCR, applied by TCRdb to the 5' RACE reads, yields one record per CDR3 protein. This sample has under 2,500 distinct CDR3 sequences, with 7.8% found just once. In germline, CDR1 is ENHRY, CDR2 SYGVKD. The ends were cut back, 6 bases at V and 4 bases at J, with 22 bases in the middle. The CDR3 is 16 residues long. This clonotype was detected ten times or more. The input for sequencing was normal lung tissue next to the tumor, taken at surgery. The receptor's source is a male donor with early-stage non-small cell lung cancer. The V call is TRBV10-3, the J call TRBJ2-7; D possibly corresponds to TRBD1 (7 bases). CDR3 sequence reads: CAISTSGGLGVYEQYF. CDR3 DNA: TGTGCCATCAGCACTTCAGGGGGACTGGGGGTATACGAGCAGTACTTC.